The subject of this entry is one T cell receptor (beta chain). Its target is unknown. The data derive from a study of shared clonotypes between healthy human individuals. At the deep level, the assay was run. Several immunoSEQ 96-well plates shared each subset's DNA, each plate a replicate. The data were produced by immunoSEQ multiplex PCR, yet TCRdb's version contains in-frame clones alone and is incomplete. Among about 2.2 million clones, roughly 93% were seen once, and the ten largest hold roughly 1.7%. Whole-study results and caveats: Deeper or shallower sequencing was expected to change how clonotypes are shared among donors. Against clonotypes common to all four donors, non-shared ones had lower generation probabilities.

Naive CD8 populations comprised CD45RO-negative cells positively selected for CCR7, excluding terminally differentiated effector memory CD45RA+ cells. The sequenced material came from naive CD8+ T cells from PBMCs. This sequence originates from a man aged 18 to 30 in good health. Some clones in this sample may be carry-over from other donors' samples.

CDR3 nucleotides: TGCGCCAGCAGCCAGAGTGTCAGGGCCTCCTACAATGAGCAGTTCTTC. It translates to CASSQSVRASYNEQFF. The chain is built from TRBV4-1 and TRBJ2-1; possible D gene TRBD1, 5 bases. Germline V gene lookup returns CDR1 MGHRA and CDR2 YSYEKL. The CDR3 is 16 residues long. The V and J ends lost 3 bases and 0 bases respectively, with 12 bases between them.